Listed here are 26 T cell receptor beta chains from one sample, sequenced in a study of blood T cell repertoires in COVID-19. Generated by immunoSEQ multiplex PCR, the TCRdb table keeps only in-frame clones and is missing some. The sample lists just under 250,000 clones; about 89% were seen once. The specimen sequenced was PBMCs or T cells enriched from blood (not recorded which). The receptors stem from a woman in her twenties or thirties who had recovered from COVID-19.

In its sample, this clone was seen a few times. The chain is built from TRBV5-1 and TRBJ1-1, with TRBD1 as a possible D gene (6 bases). Deletions cut 4 bases from V and 4 bases from J, with 20 bases between. The CDR3 covers 16 residues. Germline assignment: CDR1 SGHRS and CDR2 YFSETQ. The CDR3 sequence is CASSLSGGALPTEAFF. The CDR3, as DNA: TGCGCCAGCAGCCTGAGCGGGGGGGCTCTTCCCACTGAAGCTTTCTTT.

The genes are TRBV3-1 (or the pseudogene TRBV3-2) and TRBJ1-1; 12 bases match TRBD1. The CDR3 is 14 amino acids. V lost 6 bases to trimming and J lost 6 bases; unmatched junction nucleotides: 5. Germline values: CDR1 LGHDT, CDR2 YNNKEL (reference sequence). CDR3 sequence reads: CASRSGTGGAEAFF. CDR3 coding DNA: TGTGCCAGCAGGTCCGGGACAGGGGGCGCTGAAGCTTTCTTT.

The J gene is TRBJ1-2, the V gene TRBV6-5; 7 nucleotides line up with TRBD1. Per the germline V gene, CDR1 is MNHEY and CDR2 is SVGAGI. This CDR3 comprises 13 residues. V dropped 7 bases and J dropped 6; count of bases not matched to a gene: 8. CDR3 protein: CASTRQGGDGYTF. The CDR3, as DNA: TGTGCCAGCACCCGACAGGGAGGAGATGGCTACACCTTC.

This clone was detected once. This same CDR3 is encoded by further DNA sequences in the sample. This chain links TRBV18 with TRBJ1-5; TRBD1 matches at 7 bases. With 3 bases clipped from V and 5 bases from J, the junction kept 1 base outside the gene matches. The CDR3 is made up of 13 amino acids. Germline CDR1 reads KGHSH; CDR2 reads LQKENI. The CDR3 DNA reads TGTGCCAGCTCACCTCAGGGGGATCAGCCCCAGCATTTT. Translated, it gives CASSPQGDQPQHF.

The V gene is TRBV12-3 or TRBV12-4, the J gene TRBJ1-1; 10 positions agree with TRBD1. This CDR3 has 13 residues. The J segment lost 5 bases and the V segment lost 4 bases, leaving 1 base of the junction unmatched. For the CDR3, the DNA is TGTGCCAGCAGTTGGACAGGGGGGACTGAAGCTTTCTTT. Protein sequence: CASSWTGGTEAFF.

The chain couples TRBV27 to TRBJ1-1; 10 bases match TRBD1. Germline CDR1 is MNHEY and CDR2 is SMNVEV (reference sequence). The CDR3 extends over 17 amino acids. After removal of 2 bases from V and 2 bases from J, the junction contained 8 bases not matched to a gene. The DNA of the CDR3 is TGTGCCAGCAGTTTACGACAGGGGGCTCTCCCAAACACTGAAGCTTTCTTT. It yields the protein CASSLRQGALPNTEAFF.

The chain employs TRBV6-4 and TRBJ2-2, with a weak D call TRBD2 (6 bases). Germline V gene data show CDR1 as MRHNA and CDR2 as SNTAGT. This CDR3 is 14 amino acids long. V shed 4 bases and J shed 5 bases, with 11 bases lying between them. CDR3 loop: CASSAGEETGELFF. The CDR3 bases are TGTGCCAGCAGTGCCGGGGAGGAAACCGGGGAGCTGTTTTTT.

The J gene is TRBJ1-1, the V gene TRBV11-1, with D possibly matching TRBD1 (5 bases). Germline CDR1 SGHAT, CDR2 FQDESV (reference sequence). This CDR3 comprises 13 residues. Trimming left V 0 bases short and J 5 bases short, with 7 bases between. CDR3 amino acids: CASSLAQGTEAFF. For the CDR3, the DNA is TGTGCCAGCAGCTTAGCCCAGGGAACTGAAGCTTTCTTT.

This chain links TRBV12-3 or TRBV12-4 with TRBJ1-1; D uncertain. The CDR3 runs 12 residues. V lost 3 bases and J lost 4, with 6 bases in between. The CDR3 sequence is CASSFAFTEAFF. CDR3 coding DNA: TGTGCCAGCAGTTTTGCGTTCACTGAAGCTTTCTTT.

There are many counts of this clone. J is TRBJ2-1 and V is TRBV4-2; 14 bases align to TRBD2. Trimming cost V 0 bases and J 6 bases; bases outside gene matches: 16. CDR1 is LGHNA and CDR2 is YNFKEQ in the germline V gene. The CDR3 has 21 residues. The CDR3 sequence: CASSQDFIRTSGRPPPNEQFF. In nucleotides, the CDR3 is TGTGCCAGCAGCCAAGATTTCATTAGGACTAGCGGGAGGCCGCCTCCCAATGAGCAGTTCTTC.

This rearrangement joins TRBV9 to TRBJ2-1, with TRBD2 matching over 8 bases. CDR3 length equals 15 residues. V lost 3 bases to trimming and J lost 3 bases; unmatched junction nucleotides: 5. Germline CDR1 reads SGDLS; CDR2 reads YYNGEE. This CDR3 reads CASSAIAGNYNEQFF. The CDR3 DNA follows: TGTGCCAGCAGCGCCATAGCGGGAAACTACAATGAGCAGTTCTTC.

This clone has just a few counts. The chain carries TRBV30 and TRBJ1-6; 10 nucleotides agree with TRBD1. Per germline, CDR1 GTSNPN and CDR2 SVGIG (reference sequence). The CDR3 is made up of 15 amino acids. The junction had 6 bases not matched to a gene; V was cut back by 2 bases and J by 8 bases. CDR3 region: CAWSTPGQGYSPLHF. CDR3 coding DNA: TGTGCCTGGAGTACCCCGGGACAGGGGTATTCACCCCTCCACTTT.

This clone came up a few times. This chain uses TRBV9 with TRBJ1-3, with 7 bases that match TRBD1. J was trimmed by 0 bases and V by 2 bases; bases with no gene match: 2. This CDR3 is 15 amino acids long. The germline V gene encodes CDR1 SGDLS and CDR2 YYNGEE. The CDR3 sequence: CASSVTGDSGNTIYF. CDR3 nucleotides: TGTGCCAGCAGCGTTACAGGGGACTCTGGAAACACCATATATTTT.

The rearrangement uses TRBV30 and TRBJ2-3; D might be TRBD2 (6 bases). V lost 1 base and J 0 bases, leaving 11 bases between the germline ends. CDR1 GTSNPN and CDR2 SVGIG come from the germline V gene (reference sequence). The CDR3 loop spans 15 amino acids. This chain's CDR3 is CAWSEERVSTDTQYF. The CDR3 DNA reads TGTGCCTGGAGTGAGGAGCGGGTTAGCACAGATACGCAGTATTTT.

The gene calls are TRBV30 and TRBJ1-1; D remains unclear. Trimming left V 4 bases short and J 6 bases short, with 15 bases between. Germline V gene sequence: CDR1 GTSNPN, CDR2 SVGIG (reference sequence). The CDR3 has 13 residues. This chain's CDR3 is CAWTPRRSAEAFF. CDR3 nucleotides: TGTGCCTGGACCCCCAGGAGGTCAGCTGAAGCTTTCTTT.

The chain has TRBV7-2 and TRBJ1-1; D is ambiguous. Germline CDR1 reads SGHTA; CDR2 reads FQGNSA. The CDR3 length is 16 residues. Deletions cut 1 base from V and 3 bases from J, with 15 bases between. DNA of the CDR3: TGTGCCAGCAGCTTAGGTTTTGCAGGTCTCGACACTGAAGCTTTCTTT. Amino acid sequence: CASSLGFAGLDTEAFF.

The CDR3 protein is CASSLREDGGYTF. In DNA form, the CDR3 reads TGTGCCAGCAGTTTACGGGAAGATGGGGGCTACACCTTC. The chain has TRBV28 and TRBJ1-2, with D uncertain. This CDR3 comprises 13 residues. Trimming removed 2 bases from V and 8 bases from J, with 12 bases in between. Germline V gene data show CDR1 as MDHEN and CDR2 as SYDVKM.

In this sample, this clone turned up a few times. This chain joins TRBV5-1 and TRBJ1-1; 11 nucleotides line up with TRBD1. The length of the CDR3 is 19 residues. Germline V lookup: CDR1 SGHRS, CDR2 YFSETQ. The ends lost 4 bases at V and 4 bases at J; junction bases unmatched: 18. The CDR3 DNA reads as TGCGCCAGCAGCCAGGGGACAGGGGGTTCGTTGAGTTCGAGCACTGAAGCTTTCTTT. Its protein product is CASSQGTGGSLSSSTEAFF.

V and J are TRBV5-6 and TRBJ1-2, with D possibly TRBD1 on 6 matching bases. The germline V and J ends were trimmed by 5 bases and 4 bases, with 15 bases remaining between them. Germline CDR1 reads SGHDT; CDR2 reads YYEEEE. The CDR3 length is 14 residues. The CDR3: CASRSSGGGYGYTF. Written as DNA, the CDR3 is TGTGCCAGCAGATCATCTGGGGGCGGCTATGGCTACACCTTC.

The chain couples TRBV5-8 to TRBJ2-1; D is unclear. The germline V and J ends were trimmed by 3 bases and 7 bases, with 5 bases remaining between them. This CDR3 contains 11 residues. CDR1 is SGHTS and CDR2 is YDEGEE in the germline V gene. The CDR3 loop reads CASSSYNEQFF. The CDR3 DNA sequence: TGTGCCAGCAGCTCTTATAATGAGCAGTTCTTC. Full variable domain (missing parts from reference TRBV5-8 and TRBJ2-1): EAGVTQSPTHLIKTRGQQATLRCSPISGHTSVYWYQQALGLGLQFLLWYDEGEERNRGNFPPRFSGRQFPNYSSELNVNALELEDSALYLCASSSYNEQFFGPGTRLTVL.

The chain combines TRBV28 with TRBJ1-1; 9 bases match TRBD1. V was clipped by 4 bases and J by 2 bases; unmatched bases: 8. The CDR3 loop spans 16 amino acids. The germline gives CDR1 MDHEN, CDR2 SYDVKM. CDR3 in amino acids: CASSYPGQGRNTEAFF. The CDR3 nucleotides are TGTGCCAGCAGTTATCCGGGACAGGGTAGAAACACTGAAGCTTTCTTT.

The rearrangement uses TRBV5-1 and TRBJ2-7; weak D call: TRBD2 (6 bases). From germline, CDR1 is SGHRS and CDR2 YFSETQ. This CDR3 has 15 amino acids. Trimming took off 1 base at V and 1 base at J, with 12 bases between the two ends. The CDR3 is CASSLSGGISYEQYF. The CDR3 DNA follows: TGCGCCAGCAGCTTGTCTGGAGGGATTTCCTACGAGCAGTACTTC.

The rearrangement uses TRBV19 and TRBJ1-1; maybe TRBD1 (5 bases). The CDR3 runs to 16 residues. In germline, CDR1 is LNHDA, CDR2 SQIVND (reference sequence). Trimming left V 5 bases short and J 2 bases short, with 18 bases between. The CDR3 DNA is TGTGCCAGTAGTCCAACATCCCGGGGGGTAAACACTGAAGCTTTCTTT. Its translation is CASSPTSRGVNTEAFF.

V is TRBV5-1 and J is TRBJ2-7; D may be TRBD1 (5 bases). CDR3 length equals 14 residues. Trimming took off 0 bases at V and 3 bases at J, with 10 bases between the two ends. Germline V gene data show CDR1 as SGHRS and CDR2 as YFSETQ. CDR3 protein: CASSLASQGYEQYF. The CDR3, as DNA: TGCGCCAGCAGCTTGGCCTCTCAGGGCTACGAGCAGTACTTC.

The rearrangement uses TRBV7-8 and TRBJ2-5, with TRBD2 matching over 7 bases. This CDR3 contains 17 residues. With 2 bases clipped from V and 1 base from J, the junction kept 10 bases outside the gene matches. The V gene's germline CDR1 is SGHVS and CDR2 FQNEAQ. The CDR3 DNA sequence: TGTGCCAGCAGCTTACCCCTAGCGCGGGAGATCCAAGAGACCCAGTACTTC. Its protein product is CASSLPLAREIQETQYF.

The genes are TRBV5-1 and TRBJ2-5, with D perhaps TRBD2 (6 bases). Germline CDR1 SGHRS, CDR2 YFSETQ. V shed 0 bases and J shed 4 bases, with 10 bases lying between them. This CDR3 is 14 amino acids long. CDR3 nucleotide sequence: TGCGCCAGCAGCTTGGGTACGGGAGCAGAGACCCAGTACTTC. It encodes CASSLGTGAETQYF.